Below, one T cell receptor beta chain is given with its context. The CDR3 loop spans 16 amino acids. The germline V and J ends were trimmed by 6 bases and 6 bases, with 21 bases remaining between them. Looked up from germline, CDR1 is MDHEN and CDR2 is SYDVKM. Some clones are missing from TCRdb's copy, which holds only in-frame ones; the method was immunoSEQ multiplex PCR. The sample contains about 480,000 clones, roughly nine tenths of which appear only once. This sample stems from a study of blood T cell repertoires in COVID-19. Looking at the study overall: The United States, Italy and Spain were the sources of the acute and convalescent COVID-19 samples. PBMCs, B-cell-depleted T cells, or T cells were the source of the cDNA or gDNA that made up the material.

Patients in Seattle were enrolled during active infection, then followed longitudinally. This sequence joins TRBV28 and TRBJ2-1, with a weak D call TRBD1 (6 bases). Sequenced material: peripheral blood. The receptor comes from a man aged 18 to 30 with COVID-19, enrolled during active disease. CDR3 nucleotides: TGTGCCAGCAGCGCCCCTACAGGGCGCCAGGGCAATGAGCAGTTCTTC. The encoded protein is CASSAPTGRQGNEQFF.